This T cell receptor beta chain originates from a study of blood T cell repertoires in COVID-19. About the study: COVID-19 samples from acute and convalescent phases originated in the United States, Italy and Spain. Sample material is recorded as cDNA or gDNA derived from T cells, B-cell-depleted T cells, or PBMCs.

Under the authors' procedure: From reference gene primer amplification, estimates of nucleated cell counts were derived. Generated by immunoSEQ multiplex PCR, the TCRdb table keeps only in-frame clones and is missing some. V and J calls and clone size are given by that table; D and trimming were obtained from the DNA. Counted here are 150,000 to 200,000 clones, around 92% occurring once; the ten biggest clones make up nearly 5%. Sequenced sample: peripheral blood. The TCR comes from a man younger than 45 with COVID-19, enrolled during active disease.

The CDR3 sequence: CSVRTGGGYEQYF. CDR3 sequence (DNA): TGCAGCGTGCGAACCGGGGGAGGGTACGAGCAGTACTTC. The chain couples TRBV29-1 to TRBJ2-7; 7 bases match TRBD2. The CDR3 totals 13 residues. The V gene end was trimmed by 6 bases and the J gene end by 4 bases; junction bases not matched to a gene: 9. CDR1 and CDR2 from the germline V gene are SQVTM and ANQGSEA.